This TCR beta chain was identified during a study of blood T cells in healthy people across ages. The extraction recovered at least 5.5 micrograms of total RNA per sample. General study findings and limits: What prevented conclusive comparison of naive and antigen-experienced cells was that PBMCs were unsorted.

Unmatched junction bases numbered 8, after V lost 4 bases and J lost 9 bases. The CDR3 is made up of 15 amino acids. Germline-derived CDR1 and CDR2 are SGHRS and YFSETQ. Using a J-beta primer mix together with a sample-barcoded 5' primer, a second PCR was run for roughly 7 to 11 cycles. Every sample gave at least 2.5 million paired-end reads containing CDR3. TCRdb called the 5' RACE reads again in MiXCR, with one record for every CDR3 protein. This sample carries some 790,000 distinct CDR3 sequences, 29% of them seen once, and the ten largest clones take 17%. Remarks on this clonotype: The antigen remains unidentified.

The rearrangement joins TRBV5-1 to TRBJ2-7, with TRBD2 identical over 15 bases. The sequence was obtained from a woman older than 75 in good health. Sequences were obtained from blood. The CDR3 sequence: CASSPGLAGGRPQYF. The DNA of the CDR3 is TGCGCCAGCAGCCCCGGACTAGCGGGGGGGCGACCGCAGTACTTC.